A selection of T cell receptor beta chains follows, all from one sample in a study of fetal regulatory T cell absence and autoimmunity. The repertoire was sequenced with immunoSEQ multiplex PCR; TCRdb's copy has only in-frame clones and lacks some. The data hold 95,000 or so clones, with 60% to 80% observed a single time. Sequencing used pancreas tissue. The receptors stem from a male donor with IPEX syndrome. Both conserved end residues are part of each CDR3. The D gene is left open where the match is weak. Size values are once, few and many counts, or a class for expanded clones, and some rows have none.

V	D	J	size	DNA	CDR3
TRBV13	.	TRBJ1-2	.	TGTGCCAGCAGCCTAGGGTCAGGGTGGCAGGGCTACACCTTC	CASSLGSGWQGYTF
TRBV6-5	.	TRBJ1-1	few	TGTGCCAGCAGGATCGGACACCGGGGCACTGAAGCTTTCTTT	CASRIGHRGTEAFF
TRBV4-1	.	TRBJ2-1	.	TGCGCCAGCAGCCAAGATCAGAATGAGCAGTTCTTC	CASSQDQNEQFF
TRBV4-3	TRBD1	TRBJ2-2	.	TGCGCCAGCAGCCAAGACGTAGCGGGACAGGGGACCGGGGAGCTGTTTTTT	CASSQDVAGQGTGELFF
TRBV4-1	.	TRBJ1-3	.	TGCGCCAGCAGCCAAGCCAGGGGCCCTGGAAACACCATATATTTT	CASSQARGPGNTIYF
TRBV19	TRBD1	TRBJ2-6	.	TGTGCCAGTAGTAAACAAACAGGGGGCTTGAGCCCTGGGGCCAACGTCCTGACTTTC	CASSKQTGGLSPGANVLTF
TRBV7-2	TRBD1	TRBJ1-1	.	TGTGCCAGCAGCATCAGGGGGATGAACACTGAAGCTTTCTTT	CASSIRGMNTEAFF
TRBV4-1	.	TRBJ2-7	.	TGCGCCAGCAGCCAAGATCGCGAGGGATCTACCTACGAGCAGTACTTC	CASSQDREGSTYEQYF
TRBV2	.	TRBJ1-1	.	TGTGCCAGCAGTGAAGGGGTTCTACTGAACACTGAAGCTTTCTTT	CASSEGVLLNTEAFF
TRBV9	.	TRBJ2-5	.	TGTGCCAGCAGCGTAGCAGCGCAAGAGACCCAGTACTTC	CASSVAAQETQYF
TRBV4-1	.	TRBJ2-1	few	TGCGCCAGCAGCCAAGATGACGCGGGACCCTACAATGAGCAGTTCTTC	CASSQDDAGPYNEQFF
TRBV13	.	TRBJ2-4	once	TGTGCCAGCAGCCCAACGGGGGACAGTACCTTGGCCAAAAACATTCAGTACTTC	CASSPTGDSTLAKNIQYF
TRBV21-1	.	TRBJ2-2	few	TGTGCCAGCAGCGGCGGCTCTAACACCGGGGAGCTGTTTTTT	CASSGGSNTGELFF
TRBV11-2	.	TRBJ1-1	.	TGTGCCAGCAGCTTAGTGCGGGACACTGAAGCTTTCTTT	CASSLVRDTEAFF
TRBV19	.	TRBJ1-2	.	TGTGCCAGTAGTATGCAGGGTGGCTATGGCTACACCTTC	CASSMQGGYGYTF
TRBV7-9	.	TRBJ1-1	few	TGTGCCAGCAGCTTAGACGTGGAAGCTTTCTTT	CASSLDVEAFF
TRBV11-3	.	TRBJ2-7	.	TGTGCCAGCAGCTTAGAGGAACGCCGGGAGCAGTACTTC	CASSLEERREQYF
TRBV6-5	.	TRBJ2-1	.	TGTGCCAGCAGCCCGCCGACAGAGTGGAATGAGCAGTTCTTC	CASSPPTEWNEQFF
TRBV2	.	TRBJ1-1	.	TGTGCCAGCAGCGGTCTACAGGTTAACACTGAAGCTTTCTTT	CASSGLQVNTEAFF
TRBV5-1	TRBD2	TRBJ2-1	.	TGCGCCAGCAGCTGGACTAGTCCGAAGGGTGAGCAGTTCTTC	CASSWTSPKGEQFF
TRBV4-3	.	TRBJ2-4	.	TGCGCCAGCAGCCTGAGGGGTCTAGCCAAAAACATTCAGTACTTC	CASSLRGLAKNIQYF
TRBV6-5	.	TRBJ2-1	once	TGTGCCAGCAGTTCCCGGGGACCTTACAATGAGCAGTTCTTC	CASSSRGPYNEQFF
TRBV27	.	TRBJ2-5	.	TGTGCCAGCAGTTTATACCGCTCCTTAAAGACCCAGTACTTC	CASSLYRSLKTQYF
TRBV27	TRBD1	TRBJ1-1	.	TGTGCCAGCAGTTTATCTTTCGGGACAGGGAGTACTGAAGCTTTCTTT	CASSLSFGTGSTEAFF
TRBV27	.	TRBJ2-1	.	TGTGCCAGCCTCCCCCGGACAAGGGGCTCCTACAATGAGCAGTTCTTC	CASLPRTRGSYNEQFF
TRBV6-6	TRBD1	TRBJ1-2	.	TGTGCCAGCAGTTACCTAACAGGGGTGGAGGGCTACACCTTC	CASSYLTGVEGYTF
TRBV7-9	TRBD1	TRBJ2-7	.	TGTGCCAGCAGCTTCCCGACAGGGGGAGTGTACGAGCAGTACTTC	CASSFPTGGVYEQYF
TRBV19	.	TRBJ2-1	few	TGTGCCAGTAGTATCGACGGTAGCTCCTACAATGAGCAGTTCTTC	CASSIDGSSYNEQFF
TRBV6-5	TRBD1	TRBJ1-5	.	TGTGCCAGCAGTAAACATACAGGGGGCGATCAGCCCCAGCATTTT	CASSKHTGGDQPQHF
TRBV11-2	TRBD2	TRBJ2-1	.	TGTGCCAGCAGCTTCGGACTAGCGGGAGCCACCTACAATGAGCAGTTCTTC	CASSFGLAGATYNEQFF
TRBV15	TRBD1	TRBJ1-5	once	TGTGCCACCAGCAGTGCCGCCTTTTACCGGACAGGGATTCTTTCCGGGTATAGCAATCAGCCCCAGCATTTT	CATSSAAFYRTGILSGYSNQPQHF
TRBV6-5	.	TRBJ2-7	.	TGTGCCAGCAGTTACTCGGGACTTTCACGCTACGAGCAGTACTTC	CASSYSGLSRYEQYF
TRBV10-3	TRBD2	TRBJ2-1	.	TGTGCCATCTCTAGCGGGAGCGACAATGAGCAGTTCTTC	CAISSGSDNEQFF
TRBV27	.	TRBJ2-2	.	TGTGCCAGCAGTCACCACGTGGGGGACACCGGGGAGCTGTTTTTT	CASSHHVGDTGELFF
TRBV6-5	.	TRBJ2-7	few	TGTGCCAGCAGTTACACGAGGGCGGGACCCGCCTACGAGCAGTACTTC	CASSYTRAGPAYEQYF
TRBV18	.	TRBJ1-1	.	TGTGCCAGCTCACCCTATGGGGAGGGGGGAACTGAAGCTTTCTTT	CASSPYGEGGTEAFF
TRBV7-9	.	TRBJ2-5	.	TGTGCCAGCAGCGTTGGAGCAGCGTCAGGGGAGACCCAGTACTTC	CASSVGAASGETQYF
TRBV19	.	TRBJ2-2	.	TGTGCCAGTAGCCAGGGACCCGGGGAGCTGTTTTTT	CASSQGPGELFF
TRBV9	.	TRBJ2-3	.	TGTGCCAGCAGCGCCGGGGGGCCAGATACGCAGTATTTT	CASSAGGPDTQYF
TRBV13	TRBD2	TRBJ2-3	.	TGTGCCAGCAGCGCCCAGCGGGGAACCACAGATACGCAGTATTTT	CASSAQRGTTDTQYF
TRBV10-3	.	TRBJ1-1	few	TGTGCCTCGGCCCAGGGGCATCTCACTGAAGCTTTCTTT	CASAQGHLTEAFF
TRBV6-5	TRBD2	TRBJ2-3	once	TGTGCCAGCAGTTCCCCGTTTAGCGGGAGCGCAGATACGCAGTATTTT	CASSSPFSGSADTQYF
TRBV19	.	TRBJ2-7	.	TGTGCCAGTAGTAACAGGGTTCACGAGCAGTACTTC	CASSNRVHEQYF
TRBV18	.	TRBJ1-2	.	TGTGCCAGCTCACCACTCGGCTACTATGGCTACACCTTC	CASSPLGYYGYTF